These 6 T cell receptor beta chains share one sample of origin, sequenced in a study of T cell changes during pregnancy in multiple sclerosis. TCRdb's copy holds only in-frame clones and misses some; the assay was immunoSEQ multiplex PCR. Of about 54,000 clones listed, approximately 91% were seen once; the top ten hold approximately 1%. The source material was peripheral blood, sampled after pregnancy. These receptors came from a female donor in good health, enrolled as a control in a pregnancy study.

V gene TRBV10-2 combines with J gene TRBJ1-5; 7 nucleotides line up with TRBD1. J was trimmed by 5 bases and V by 5 bases; bases with no gene match: 3. CDR3 length: 13 residues. Per germline, CDR1 WSHSY and CDR2 SAAADI. The CDR3 DNA is TGCGCCAGCAGTAAGGGGGCTCATCAGCCCCAGCATTTT. It yields the protein CASSKGAHQPQHF.

V usage is TRBV2 and J usage is TRBJ1-5; the match to TRBD1 covers 9 bases. Germline CDR1 and CDR2: SNHLY and FYNNEI. The trim removed 4 bases at V and 7 bases at J, leaving 5 bases unmatched. The CDR3 is 14 amino acids. For the CDR3, the DNA is TGTGCCAGCAGTGCGGGACAGGGAAAGCAGCCCCAGCATTTT. Protein sequence: CASSAGQGKQPQHF.

This chain uses TRBV18 with TRBJ1-4, with 8 bases matching TRBD1. Germline CDR1 and CDR2: KGHSH and LQKENI. Trimming cost V 5 bases and J 5 bases; bases outside gene matches: 7. This CDR3 is 15 amino acids long. The CDR3 region is CASSSTGGLNEKLFF. CDR3 DNA: TGTGCCAGCTCATCTACAGGGGGGTTGAATGAAAAACTGTTTTTT.

The chain recombines TRBV27 with TRBJ2-1, with D tentatively TRBD1 (7 bases). Trimming shortened V by 3 bases and J by 4 bases, and 13 bases separated the two germline ends. Germline V gives CDR1 MNHEY, CDR2 SMNVEV (reference sequence). The CDR3 loop spans 15 amino acids. Here the CDR3 reads CASSFRRGAYNEQFF. The CDR3 nucleotides are TGTGCCAGCAGTTTCCGCAGGGGGGCGTACAATGAGCAGTTCTTC.

The CDR3 spells CASSVPGTGLATGELFF. For the CDR3, the DNA is TGTGCCAGCAGCGTCCCCGGGACAGGGCTCGCCACCGGGGAGCTGTTTTTT. The rearrangement links TRBV7-8 to TRBJ2-2; 9 bases fit TRBD1. V dropped 5 bases and J dropped 4; count of bases not matched to a gene: 11. CDR3 length equals 17 residues. CDR1 and CDR2 from the germline V gene are SGHVS and FQNEAQ.

For the CDR3, the DNA is TGTGCCAGCAGCCGTCGGGGACAGGGGGCAAGTCAGCCCCAGCATTTT. Translating gives CASSRRGQGASQPQHF. V and J are TRBV5-6 and TRBJ1-5, with TRBD1 matching 12 bases. The CDR3 loop spans 16 amino acids. The ends lost 4 bases at V and 6 bases at J; junction bases unmatched: 8. Germline CDR1 and CDR2: SGHDT and YYEEEE.